One and the same sample provided the 15 T cell receptor beta chains below, sequenced in a study of T cell responses to AZD1222 COVID-19 vaccine. TCRdb's table, derived via immunoSEQ multiplex PCR, lists solely in-frame clones and lacks some. The sample lists roughly 150,000 clones; approximately 86% were seen once. This specimen was peripheral blood, taken after recovery from COVID-19. These TCRs come from an adult who had recovered from COVID-19.

The chain joins TRBV10-3 to TRBJ1-2, with TRBD1 as a possible D gene (5 bases). Germline V CDR1 and CDR2: ENHRY, SYGVKD. CDR3 length: 15 residues. The V and J ends lost 0 bases and 6 bases respectively, with 14 bases between them. CDR3 amino acids: CAISESKGQGNGYTF. CDR3 sequence (DNA): TGTGCCATCAGTGAGTCGAAGGGCCAGGGCAATGGCTACACCTTC.

This chain connects TRBV25-1 to TRBJ2-3; 7 bases are a match to TRBD2. The CDR3 spans 16 residues. J lost 4 bases, V lost 2 bases, and 9 bases had no gene match. CDR1 and CDR2 from the germline V gene are MGHDK and SYGVNS. This CDR3 reads CASSEGGRAASDTQYF. DNA for the CDR3: TGTGCCAGCAGTGAAGGTGGGAGGGCCGCGTCAGATACGCAGTATTTT.

The chain combines TRBV11-1 with TRBJ2-7; D is uncertain. This CDR3 is 14 amino acids long. V was trimmed by 1 base and J by 1 base, leaving 8 bases between them. Germline V gene data show CDR1 as SGHAT and CDR2 as FQDESV (reference sequence). CDR3 nucleotides: TGTGCCAGCAGCTTAGTTGGCGGTTCCTACGAGCAGTACTTC. It specifies CASSLVGGSYEQYF.

The chain links TRBV9 to TRBJ1-1; TRBD1 might be the D (6 bases). Germline V gene data show CDR1 as SGDLS and CDR2 as YYNGEE. The ends were cut back, 0 bases at V and 8 bases at J, with 17 bases in the middle. This CDR3 is built from 15 residues. CDR3 residues: CASSVELGVGTEAFF. The CDR3 DNA reads as TGTGCCAGCAGCGTAGAGTTAGGGGTGGGGACAGAAGCTTTCTTT.

The V and J genes are TRBV6-1 and TRBJ1-5, with 7 bases identical to TRBD1. This CDR3 is 17 amino acids long. J was trimmed by 0 bases and V by 4 bases; bases with no gene match: 9. Per germline, CDR1 MNHNS and CDR2 SASEGT. The CDR3 DNA reads TGTGCCAGCAGTGGTCCCTACAGGGGATTTAGCAATCAGCCCCAGCATTTT. It specifies CASSGPYRGFSNQPQHF.

This rearrangement joins TRBV4-1 to TRBJ2-3, with 8 bases fitting TRBD2. The CDR3 is 17 residues long. Trimming cost V 5 bases and J 1 base; bases outside gene matches: 11. CDR1 MGHRA and CDR2 YSYEKL come from the germline V gene. The CDR3 sequence: CASSFGGGGPRTDTQYF. CDR3 bases: TGCGCCAGCAGCTTTGGCGGCGGGGGGCCACGCACAGATACGCAGTATTTT.

The chain couples TRBV5-1 to TRBJ2-1, with 11 bases identical to TRBD2. The V gene's germline CDR1 is SGHRS and CDR2 YFSETQ. V lost 4 bases to trimming and J lost 4 bases; unmatched junction nucleotides: 7. This CDR3 is built from 16 residues. In DNA, the CDR3 is TGCGCCAGCAGCATAACTAGCGGGGGCTTTTACAATGAGCAGTTCTTC. Amino acid sequence: CASSITSGGFYNEQFF.

The chain uses TRBV2 and TRBJ1-2, with 8 bases aligning to TRBD1. The CDR3 has 16 residues. V shed 0 bases and J 6 bases; nucleotides not matched to a gene: 9. Germline values: CDR1 SNHLY, CDR2 FYNNEI. Here the CDR3 reads CASSEASGTGGNGYTF. The CDR3 bases are TGTGCCAGCAGTGAAGCAAGCGGAACAGGGGGGAATGGCTACACCTTC.

The V and J genes are TRBV6-2 or TRBV6-3 and TRBJ2-5, with 7 bases matching TRBD1. The CDR3 length is 15 residues. V was pared by 5 bases and J by 5 bases, with 11 bases of the junction left unmatched. The V gene's germline CDR1 is MNHEY and CDR2 SVGEGT. CDR3 nucleotide sequence: TGTGCCAGCAGTCGGACAGGTGCCGAGGGGGAGACCCAGTACTTC. Amino acid sequence: CASSRTGAEGETQYF.

This clone was observed a few times. V is TRBV6-2 or TRBV6-3 and J is TRBJ2-2; the D gene is possibly TRBD1 (5 bases). Germline CDR1 MNHEY, CDR2 SVGEGT. Trimming removed 2 bases at V and 7 bases at J, with 11 bases between. The CDR3 covers 14 residues. CDR3 amino acids: CASSYEGEHGELFF. DNA of the CDR3: TGTGCCAGCAGTTACGAAGGGGAACACGGGGAGCTGTTTTTT.

V gene TRBV18 combines with J gene TRBJ2-2; 11 nucleotides agree with TRBD2. Unmatched junction bases numbered 10, after V lost 3 bases and J lost 1 base. Germline CDR1 reads KGHSH; CDR2 reads LQKENI. The CDR3 extends over 19 amino acids. The CDR3, as DNA: TGTGCCAGCTCACCGACGCCCTGGACTAGCGGGTTGAACACCGGGGAGCTGTTTTTT. It translates to CASSPTPWTSGLNTGELFF.

The rearrangement links TRBV5-1 to TRBJ1-1; D is undetermined. Germline loops: CDR1 SGHRS, CDR2 YFSETQ. Trimming removed 0 bases at V and 0 bases at J, with 9 bases between. The CDR3 extends over 15 amino acids. CDR3 sequence (DNA): TGCGCCAGCAGCTTGGACATAAACATGAACACTGAAGCTTTCTTT. Protein: CASSLDINMNTEAFF.

The chain recombines TRBV28 with TRBJ2-3; D uncertain. This CDR3 is 14 amino acids long. Trimming left V 3 bases short and J 2 bases short, with 9 bases between. CDR1 MDHEN and CDR2 SYDVKM come from the germline V gene. DNA for the CDR3: TGTGCCAGCAGTTTTTTCGGGTACACAGATACGCAGTATTTT. It yields the protein CASSFFGYTDTQYF.

The V and J genes are TRBV5-1 and TRBJ2-2; D might be TRBD2 (5 bases). Trimming took 0 bases from V and 7 from J, leaving 10 bases between them. This CDR3 is 14 amino acids long. Germline V gives CDR1 SGHRS, CDR2 YFSETQ. In DNA form, the CDR3 reads TGCGCCAGCAGCTTGGGAGGGCTTGGCGGGGAGCTGTTTTTT. Translation gives CASSLGGLGGELFF.

The V call is TRBV6-2 or TRBV6-3, the J call TRBJ1-1; 7 positions match TRBD1. V lost 4 bases to trimming and J lost 3 bases; unmatched junction nucleotides: 5. Germline V gives CDR1 MNHEY, CDR2 SVGEGT. The CDR3 is 14 residues long. CDR3 nucleotide sequence: TGTGCCAGCAGTTTAGGGACAGTTCACACTGAAGCTTTCTTT. Protein product: CASSLGTVHTEAFF.